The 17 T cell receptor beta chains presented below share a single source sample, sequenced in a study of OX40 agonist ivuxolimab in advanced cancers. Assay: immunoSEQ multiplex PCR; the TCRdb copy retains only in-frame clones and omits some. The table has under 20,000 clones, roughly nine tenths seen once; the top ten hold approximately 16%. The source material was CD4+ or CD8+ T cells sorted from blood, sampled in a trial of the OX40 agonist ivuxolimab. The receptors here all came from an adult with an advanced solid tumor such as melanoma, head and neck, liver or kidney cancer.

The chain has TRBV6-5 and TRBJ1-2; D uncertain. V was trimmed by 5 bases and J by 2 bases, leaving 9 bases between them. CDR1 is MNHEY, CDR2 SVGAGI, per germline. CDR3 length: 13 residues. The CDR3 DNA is TGTGCCAGCAGTAACAGCATCAACTATGGCTACACCTTC. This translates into CASSNSINYGYTF.

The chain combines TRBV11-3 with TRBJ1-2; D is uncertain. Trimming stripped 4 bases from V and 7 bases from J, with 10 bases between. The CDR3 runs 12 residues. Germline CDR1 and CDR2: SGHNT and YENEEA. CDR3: CASSSGSVGYTF. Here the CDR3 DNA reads TGTGCCAGCAGCTCTGGATCGGTTGGCTACACCTTC. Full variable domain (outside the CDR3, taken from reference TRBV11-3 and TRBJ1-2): EAGVVQSPRYKIIEKKQPVAFWCNPISGHNTLYWYLQNLGQGPELLIRYENEEAVDDSQLPKDRFSAERLKGVDSTLKIQPAELGDSAVYLCASSSGSVGYTFGSGTRLTVV.

Written as DNA, the CDR3 is TGCGCCAGCAGCTTGGACTATACAGGGGAGGGCTACACCTTC. It is translated as CASSLDYTGEGYTF. The chain recombines TRBV5-1 with TRBJ1-2; 7 nucleotides agree with TRBD1. This CDR3 has 14 amino acids. CDR1 is SGHRS and CDR2 is YFSETQ in the germline V gene. The V gene end was trimmed by 0 bases and the J gene end by 8 bases; junction bases not matched to a gene: 7.

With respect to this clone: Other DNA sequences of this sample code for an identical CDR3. CDR3 sequence reads: CASSLEGGRLYGYTF. The DNA of the CDR3 is TGCGCCAGCAGCTTGGAAGGGGGGCGGCTCTATGGCTACACCTTC. This rearrangement joins TRBV5-1 to TRBJ1-2; D might be TRBD1 (6 bases). Germline CDR1 and CDR2: SGHRS and YFSETQ. V lost 0 bases and J 4 bases, leaving 13 bases between the germline ends. The CDR3 spans 15 residues. The variable domain in full, completed from reference TRBV5-1 and TRBJ1-2, reads KAGVTQTPRYLIKTRGQQVTLSCSPISGHRSVSWYQQTPGQGLQFLFEYFSETQRNKGNFPGRFSGRQFSNSRSEMNVSTLELGDSALYLCASSLEGGRLYGYTFGSGTRLTVV.

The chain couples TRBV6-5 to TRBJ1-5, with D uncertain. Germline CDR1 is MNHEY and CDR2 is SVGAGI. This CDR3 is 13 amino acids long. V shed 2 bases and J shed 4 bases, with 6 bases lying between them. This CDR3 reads CASSYPRNQPQHF. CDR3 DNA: TGTGCCAGCAGTTACCCAAGAAATCAGCCCCAGCATTTT.

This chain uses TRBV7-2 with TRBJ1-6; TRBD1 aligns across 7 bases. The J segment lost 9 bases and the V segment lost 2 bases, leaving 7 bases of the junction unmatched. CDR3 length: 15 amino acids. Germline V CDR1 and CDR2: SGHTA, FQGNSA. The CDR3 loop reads CASSLLGTEASPLHF. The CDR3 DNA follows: TGTGCCAGCAGCTTATTGGGGACAGAAGCTTCACCCCTCCACTTT. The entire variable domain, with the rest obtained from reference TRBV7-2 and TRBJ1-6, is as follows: GAGVSQSPSNKVTEKGKDVELRCDPISGHTALYWYRQSLGQGLEFLIYFQGNSAPDKSGLPSDRFSAERTGGSVSTLTIQRTQQEDSAVYLCASSLLGTEASPLHFGNGTRLTVT.

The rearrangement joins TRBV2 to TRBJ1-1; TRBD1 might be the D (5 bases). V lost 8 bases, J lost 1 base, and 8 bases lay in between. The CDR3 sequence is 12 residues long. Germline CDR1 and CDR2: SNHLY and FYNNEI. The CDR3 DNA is TGTGCCAGCGGACAAGGGAACACTGAAGCTTTCTTT. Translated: CASGQGNTEAFF.

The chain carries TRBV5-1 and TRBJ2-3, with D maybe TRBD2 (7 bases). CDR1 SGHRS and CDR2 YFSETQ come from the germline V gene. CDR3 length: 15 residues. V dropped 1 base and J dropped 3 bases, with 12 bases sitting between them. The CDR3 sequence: CASSLKQGGTDTQYF. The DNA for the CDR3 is TGCGCCAGCAGCTTGAAACAGGGAGGGACAGATACGCAGTATTTT. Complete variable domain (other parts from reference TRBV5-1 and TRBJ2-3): KAGVTQTPRYLIKTRGQQVTLSCSPISGHRSVSWYQQTPGQGLQFLFEYFSETQRNKGNFPGRFSGRQFSNSRSEMNVSTLELGDSALYLCASSLKQGGTDTQYFGPGTRLTVL.

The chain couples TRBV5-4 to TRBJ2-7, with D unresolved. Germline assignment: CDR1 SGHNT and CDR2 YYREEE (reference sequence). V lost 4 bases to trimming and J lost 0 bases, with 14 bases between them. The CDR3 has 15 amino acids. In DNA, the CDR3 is TGTGCCAGCAGCCATCCGGCCTCGAGCTCCTACGAGCAGTACTTC. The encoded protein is CASSHPASSSYEQYF.

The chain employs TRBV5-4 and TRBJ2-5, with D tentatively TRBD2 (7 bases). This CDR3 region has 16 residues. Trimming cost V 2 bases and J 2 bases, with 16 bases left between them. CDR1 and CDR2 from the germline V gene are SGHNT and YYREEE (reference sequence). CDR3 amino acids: CASSLDGGGLQETQYF. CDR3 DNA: TGTGCCAGCAGCTTAGATGGCGGGGGCCTACAAGAGACCCAGTACTTC.

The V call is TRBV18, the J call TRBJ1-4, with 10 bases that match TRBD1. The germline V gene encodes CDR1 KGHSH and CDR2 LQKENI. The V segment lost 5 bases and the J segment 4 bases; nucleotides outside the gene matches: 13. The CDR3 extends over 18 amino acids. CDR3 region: CASSADRGRGQGNEKLFF. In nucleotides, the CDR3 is TGTGCCAGCTCAGCCGACAGGGGGCGAGGACAGGGTAATGAAAAACTGTTTTTT.

The CDR3 loop is CASSPGQGAGEQYF. The CDR3 bases are TGCGCCAGCAGCCCGGGACAGGGGGCTGGCGAGCAGTACTTC. The chain uses TRBV4-1 and TRBJ2-7, with TRBD1 matching 12 bases. Per germline, CDR1 MGHRA and CDR2 YSYEKL. V shed 4 bases, J shed 6 bases, and the junction held 4 bases outside the gene matches. There are 14 residues in the CDR3.

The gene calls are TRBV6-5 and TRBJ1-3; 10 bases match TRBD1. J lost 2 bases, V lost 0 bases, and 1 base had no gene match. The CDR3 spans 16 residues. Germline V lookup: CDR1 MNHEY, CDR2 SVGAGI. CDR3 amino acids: CASSYSGTGAGNTIYF. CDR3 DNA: TGTGCCAGCAGTTACTCGGGGACAGGGGCTGGAAACACCATATATTTT.

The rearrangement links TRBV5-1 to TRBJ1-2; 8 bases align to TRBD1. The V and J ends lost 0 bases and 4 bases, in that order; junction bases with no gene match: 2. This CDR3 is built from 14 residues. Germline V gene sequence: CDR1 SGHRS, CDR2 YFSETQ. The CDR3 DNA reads TGCGCCAGCAGCTTGGCCGACAGGGGCTATGGCTACACCTTC. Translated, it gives CASSLADRGYGYTF.

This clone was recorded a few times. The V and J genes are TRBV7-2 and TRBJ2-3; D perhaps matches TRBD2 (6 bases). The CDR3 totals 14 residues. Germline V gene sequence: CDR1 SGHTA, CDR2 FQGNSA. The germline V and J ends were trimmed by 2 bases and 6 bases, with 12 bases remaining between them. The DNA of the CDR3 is TGTGCCAGCAGCTTAATCGGGGGTGCGGATACGCAGTATTTT. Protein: CASSLIGGADTQYF.

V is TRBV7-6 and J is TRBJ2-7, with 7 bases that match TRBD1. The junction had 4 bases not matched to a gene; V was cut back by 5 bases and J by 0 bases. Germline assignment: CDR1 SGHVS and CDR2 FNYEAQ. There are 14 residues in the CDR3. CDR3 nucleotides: TGTGCCAGCAGCCCAGGGGGTAGCTCCTACGAGCAGTACTTC. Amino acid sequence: CASSPGGSSYEQYF.

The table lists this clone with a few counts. The CDR3 DNA sequence: TGCGCCAGCAGCCAAGGCTTGGGTGGAAACACCATATATTTT. It codes for CASSQGLGGNTIYF. This chain uses TRBV4-1 with TRBJ1-3; D is unresolved. CDR3 length equals 14 residues. From germline, CDR1 is MGHRA and CDR2 YSYEKL. Trimming cost V 1 base and J 3 bases, with 7 bases left between them.